A selection of T cell receptor beta chains follows, all from one sample in a study of T cells in Graves' hyperthyroidism and ophthalmopathy. TCRdb reprocessed the multiplex PCR reads with MiXCR, giving one entry per CDR3 protein. Among about 540,000 distinct CDR3 sequences listed, around 42% were seen once. Sequencing was performed on peripheral blood or thyroid tissue (not recorded which). The receptors stem from a woman under 30 with Graves' hyperthyroidism. Both conserved end residues are part of each CDR3. Each record gives: clone size, CDR3 length, D gene, J gene, V gene, CDR3 DNA, CDR3 protein. A D gene is named only where the DNA matches it firmly. Expanded clones are given a class, and other clones once, few, many or no size at all.

clone_size: many
cdr3_length: 15
d_call: NA
j_call: TRBJ2-5
v_call: TRBV13
cdr3_nt: TGTGCCAGCAGCATCAGGGGAGGTATGGAAGAGACCCAGTACTTC
cdr3_aa: CASSIRGGMEETQYF

clone_size: NA
cdr3_length: 10
d_call: NA
j_call: TRBJ2-7
v_call: TRBV29-1
cdr3_nt: TGCAGCGTCGGCGGACAGTCCCTTCGGTTC
cdr3_aa: CSVGGQSLRF

clone_size: few
cdr3_length: 15
d_call: TRBD1
j_call: TRBJ2-5
v_call: TRBV7-2
cdr3_nt: TGTGCCAGCAGCTTAGATGGACAGGTTTGGGAGACCCAGTACTTC
cdr3_aa: CASSLDGQVWETQYF

clone_size: NA
cdr3_length: 13
d_call: NA
j_call: TRBJ1-2
v_call: TRBV7-7
cdr3_nt: TGTGCCAGCAGCTTAGGGGAGGGGGATGGCTACACCTTC
cdr3_aa: CASSLGEGDGYTF

clone_size: many
cdr3_length: 14
d_call: NA
j_call: TRBJ1-6
v_call: TRBV4-1
cdr3_nt: TGCGCCAGCAGCCAAAACAACGCAGGGTCACCCCTCCACTTT
cdr3_aa: CASSQNNAGSPLHF

clone_size: many
cdr3_length: 14
d_call: TRBD1
j_call: TRBJ1-1
v_call: TRBV10-3
cdr3_nt: TGTGCCATCAGCGGGGACAGGGATGTTACTGAAGCTTTCTTT
cdr3_aa: CAISGDRDVTEAFF

clone_size: many
cdr3_length: 15
d_call: NA
j_call: TRBJ1-1
v_call: TRBV7-3
cdr3_nt: TGTGCCAGCAGCTTAACGGCGACAGTAAGCACTGAAGCTTTCTTT
cdr3_aa: CASSLTATVSTEAFF

clone_size: NA
cdr3_length: 14
d_call: NA
j_call: TRBJ2-5
v_call: TRBV10-3
cdr3_nt: TGTGCCATCAGTGAGTCGAATCTCCAGGAGCCCCAGTACTTC
cdr3_aa: CAISESNLQEPQYF

clone_size: many
cdr3_length: 15
d_call: TRBD2
j_call: TRBJ2-1
v_call: TRBV2
cdr3_nt: TGTGCCAGCAGCTACGGGAGGAACCTGTACAATGAGCAGTTCTTC
cdr3_aa: CASSYGRNLYNEQFF

clone_size: many
cdr3_length: 15
d_call: TRBD2
j_call: TRBJ2-7
v_call: TRBV4-2
cdr3_nt: TGTGCCAGCAGCCAACTAGCGGACGTAACCTACGAGCAGTACTTC
cdr3_aa: CASSQLADVTYEQYF

clone_size: NA
cdr3_length: 15
d_call: TRBD2
j_call: TRBJ2-7
v_call: TRBV12-3/TRBV12-4
cdr3_nt: TGTGCCAGCAGTCCCCAAGCGGGAGGGGACTACGAGCAGTACTTC
cdr3_aa: CASSPQAGGDYEQYF

clone_size: NA
cdr3_length: 15
d_call: TRBD1
j_call: TRBJ2-7
v_call: TRBV18
cdr3_nt: TGTGCCAGCTCCCTCGACGGGACAGGGGGGATCGAGCAGTACTTC
cdr3_aa: CASSLDGTGGIEQYF

clone_size: many
cdr3_length: 12
d_call: NA
j_call: TRBJ1-1
v_call: TRBV24-1
cdr3_nt: TGTGCCACCAGTCCCCTCGGCGACGTCGTTTTCTTT
cdr3_aa: CATSPLGDVVFF

clone_size: NA
cdr3_length: 13
d_call: NA
j_call: TRBJ2-7
v_call: TRBV20-1
cdr3_nt: TGCAGTGCTAATGACGGGAGAACCTACGAGCAGTACTTC
cdr3_aa: CSANDGRTYEQYF

clone_size: NA
cdr3_length: 14
d_call: NA
j_call: TRBJ1-1
v_call: TRBV18
cdr3_nt: TGTGCCAGCTCACCACAAAGAGGGGTCACTGAAGCTTTCTTT
cdr3_aa: CASSPQRGVTEAFF

clone_size: many
cdr3_length: 15
d_call: NA
j_call: TRBJ2-5
v_call: TRBV27
cdr3_nt: TGTGCCAGCAGTATCCAGGGCGAGTACCAAGAGACCCAGTACTTC
cdr3_aa: CASSIQGEYQETQYF

clone_size: NA
cdr3_length: 16
d_call: TRBD1
j_call: TRBJ1-4
v_call: TRBV5-5
cdr3_nt: TGTGCCTGCAACCGGGACAGGGAGGGCCTTTGGGAAAAACTGTTTTTT
cdr3_aa: CACNRDREGLWEKLFF

clone_size: few
cdr3_length: 20
d_call: NA
j_call: TRBJ1-1
v_call: TRBV5-1
cdr3_nt: TGCGCCAGCAGATCAAGACCACCACAGGGTTCGAGGGATATAAACACTGAAGCTTTCTTT
cdr3_aa: CASRSRPPQGSRDINTEAFF

clone_size: many
cdr3_length: 12
d_call: NA
j_call: TRBJ1-5
v_call: TRBV29-1
cdr3_nt: TGCAGCGTTGGGGAGAGCAATCAGCCCCAGCATTTT
cdr3_aa: CSVGESNQPQHF

clone_size: many
cdr3_length: 13
d_call: NA
j_call: TRBJ2-3
v_call: TRBV7-6
cdr3_nt: TGTGCCAGCAGCTTAGAGGGGGCAGATACGCAGTATTTT
cdr3_aa: CASSLEGADTQYF

clone_size: many
cdr3_length: 13
d_call: NA
j_call: TRBJ1-4
v_call: TRBV20-1
cdr3_nt: TGCAGTGCTGAGGGGACCGGGGGTGAAAAACTGTTTTTT
cdr3_aa: CSAEGTGGEKLFF

clone_size: few
cdr3_length: 13
d_call: NA
j_call: TRBJ1-1
v_call: TRBV7-3
cdr3_nt: TGTGCCAGCAGTTTGGGGGCGAACACTGAAGCTCTCTTT
cdr3_aa: CASSLGANTEALF

clone_size: many
cdr3_length: 15
d_call: NA
j_call: TRBJ2-7
v_call: TRBV7-6
cdr3_nt: TGTGCCAGCAGCTCGGCCGTTACTAGCCCCTACGAGCAGTACTTC
cdr3_aa: CASSSAVTSPYEQYF

clone_size: few
cdr3_length: 13
d_call: NA
j_call: TRBJ1-2
v_call: TRBV10-3
cdr3_nt: TGTGCCAGCAGTGAGGGACGGTCGGCAGGCTGCACCTTC
cdr3_aa: CASSEGRSAGCTF

clone_size: many
cdr3_length: 16
d_call: NA
j_call: TRBJ1-1
v_call: TRBV20-1
cdr3_nt: TGCAGTGCTAGAGATAGTAGGAGGGGTACGAACACTGAAGCTTTCTTT
cdr3_aa: CSARDSRRGTNTEAFF

clone_size: many
cdr3_length: 13
d_call: TRBD1
j_call: TRBJ2-1
v_call: TRBV12-5
cdr3_nt: TGTGCTAGTGGTTTGGGGACAGGGATTGAGCAGTTCTTC
cdr3_aa: CASGLGTGIEQFF

clone_size: NA
cdr3_length: 14
d_call: TRBD1
j_call: TRBJ1-2
v_call: TRBV7-2
cdr3_nt: TGTGCCAGCAGCTTGGACAGGGGACCCTATGGCTACACCTTC
cdr3_aa: CASSLDRGPYGYTF

clone_size: many
cdr3_length: 15
d_call: NA
j_call: TRBJ2-7
v_call: TRBV4-1
cdr3_nt: TGCGCCAGCAGCCCACGGGAGCCGGGCCCCTACGAGCAGTACTTC
cdr3_aa: CASSPREPGPYEQYF

clone_size: few
cdr3_length: 14
d_call: NA
j_call: TRBJ1-2
v_call: TRBV19
cdr3_nt: TGTGCCAGTAGTGCGACAGGATCTAACTATGGCTACACCTTC
cdr3_aa: CASSATGSNYGYTF

clone_size: few
cdr3_length: 17
d_call: TRBD2
j_call: TRBJ2-7
v_call: TRBV11-2
cdr3_nt: TGTGCCAGCAGCCTCGTCGGAGGTAGCGGGCCATCCTACGAGCAGTACTTC
cdr3_aa: CASSLVGGSGPSYEQYF

clone_size: NA
cdr3_length: 12
d_call: NA
j_call: TRBJ1-6
v_call: TRBV7-9
cdr3_nt: TGTGCCAGCGTAGGGGCTAATTCACCCCTCCACTTT
cdr3_aa: CASVGANSPLHF